Here is one T cell receptor (beta chain) with its context. Its antigen is as yet unknown. TCRbeta libraries were built with three rounds of nested PCR, modified from ARM-PCR. TCRdb called the multiplex PCR reads again in MiXCR, with one record for every CDR3 protein. The data show fewer than 120,000 distinct CDR3 sequences, over 75% seen once. These data are taken from a study of tumor and adjacent non-tumor tissue in lung cancer. Study background: Histology: about twelve adenocarcinoma, a couple of squamous cell carcinoma, 1 small cell lung cancer. Patients were aged about 30 to 80, fewer than twelve men and 4 to 6 women, stage I to III.

Study-wide findings and caveats: Top 100 clones took a larger repertoire share in normal lung. TCR diversity was significantly greater in tumor than normal lung tissue.

This CDR3 is built from 14 residues. RNA was extracted from bulk tissue without any cell sorting. This TCR came from a man in his 70s with non-small cell lung cancer. Sequences were obtained from lung tumor tissue. The chain employs TRBV12-3 or TRBV12-4 and TRBJ2-4; no reliable D call. Here the CDR3 reads CISTLLIHGSIQYF. As DNA, the CDR3 is TGTATCAGCACCCTACTCATACACGGAAGCATTCAGTACTTC.